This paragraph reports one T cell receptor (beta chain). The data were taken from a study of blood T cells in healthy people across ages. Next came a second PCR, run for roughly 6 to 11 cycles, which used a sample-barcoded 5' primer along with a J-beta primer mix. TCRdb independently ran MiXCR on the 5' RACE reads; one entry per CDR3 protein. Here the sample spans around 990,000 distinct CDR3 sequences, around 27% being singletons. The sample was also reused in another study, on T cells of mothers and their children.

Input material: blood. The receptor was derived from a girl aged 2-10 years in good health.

CDR3 protein: CASSEDGNEQFF. DNA of the CDR3: TGTGCCAGCAGTGAAGACGGCAATGAGCAGTTCTTC. The rearrangement joins TRBV2 to TRBJ2-1, with D hard to call. V lost 1 base and J lost 6, with 4 bases in between. The CDR3 loop spans 12 amino acids. Germline loops: CDR1 SNHLY, CDR2 FYNNEI.